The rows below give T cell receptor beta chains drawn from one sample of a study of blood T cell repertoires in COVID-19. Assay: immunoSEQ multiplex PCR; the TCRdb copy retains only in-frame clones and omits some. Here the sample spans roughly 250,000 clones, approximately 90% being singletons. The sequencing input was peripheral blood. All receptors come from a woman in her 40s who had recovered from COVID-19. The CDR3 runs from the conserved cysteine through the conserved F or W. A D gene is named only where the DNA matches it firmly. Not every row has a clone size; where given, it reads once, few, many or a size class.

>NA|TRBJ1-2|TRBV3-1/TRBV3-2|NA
CASSQRGNYGYTF
TGTGCCAGCAGCCAACGGGGAAACTATGGCTACACCTTC
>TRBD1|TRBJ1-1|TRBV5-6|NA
CASSYRDRGGRNTEAFF
TGTGCCAGCAGCTACCGGGACAGGGGGGGCAGAAACACTGAAGCTTTCTTT
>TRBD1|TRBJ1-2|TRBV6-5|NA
CASSYSADRVYGYTF
TGTGCCAGCAGTTACTCTGCGGACAGGGTATATGGCTACACCTTC
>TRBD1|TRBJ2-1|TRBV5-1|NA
CASSSTGINYNEQFF
TGCGCCAGCAGCTCGACAGGGATCAACTACAATGAGCAGTTCTTC
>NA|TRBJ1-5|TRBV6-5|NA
CASRFGGGPNQPQHF
TGTGCCAGCAGGTTTGGGGGAGGCCCCAATCAGCCCCAGCATTTT
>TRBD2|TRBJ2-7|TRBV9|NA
CASSVGAGVYEQYF
TGTGCCAGCAGCGTAGGAGCGGGAGTGTACGAGCAGTACTTC
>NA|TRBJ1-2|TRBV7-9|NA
CASSFSTGTLVYGYTF
TGTGCCAGCAGCTTTTCAACAGGGACCCTAGTCTATGGCTACACCTTC
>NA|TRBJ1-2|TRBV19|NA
CASSIMGGYTF
TGTGCCAGTAGTATCATGGGCGGCTACACCTTC
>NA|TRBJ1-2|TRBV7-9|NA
CASSLSGRVPGGYTF
TGTGCCAGCAGCTTAAGCGGACGGGTACCGGGTGGCTACACCTTC
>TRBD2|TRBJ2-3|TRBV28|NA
CASRGAGGPSTDTQYF
TGTGCCAGCAGGGGAGCGGGGGGGCCGAGCACAGATACGCAGTATTTT
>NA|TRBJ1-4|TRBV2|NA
CASSDDYWAIPFF
TGTGCCAGCAGTGATGATTATTGGGCGATTCCGTTTTTT
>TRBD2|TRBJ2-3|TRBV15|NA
CATSRHPGLAERDTQYF
TGTGCCACCAGCAGACATCCGGGACTAGCTGAAAGAGATACGCAGTATTTT
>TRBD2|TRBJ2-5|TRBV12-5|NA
CASARGGKRETQYF
TGTGCTAGTGCCCGGGGGGGCAAGCGGGAGACCCAGTACTTC
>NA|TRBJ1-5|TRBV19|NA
CASSTQKGGLSPQPQHF
TGTGCCAGTAGTACTCAAAAAGGAGGGCTCTCCCCTCAGCCCCAGCATTTT
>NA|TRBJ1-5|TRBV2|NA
CASRPTGFQPQHF
TGTGCCAGCAGGCCCACAGGGTTCCAGCCCCAGCATTTT
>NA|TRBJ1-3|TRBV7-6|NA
CASSLARQYSGNTIYF
TGTGCCAGCAGCTTAGCGAGACAGTACTCTGGAAACACCATATATTTT
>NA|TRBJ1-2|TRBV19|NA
CASSIVGGPYGYTF
TGTGCCAGTAGTATAGTAGGGGGTCCCTATGGCTACACCTTC
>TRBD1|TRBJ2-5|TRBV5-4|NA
CASSSQGGGETQYF
TGTGCCAGCAGCTCACAGGGGGGTGGGGAGACCCAGTACTTC
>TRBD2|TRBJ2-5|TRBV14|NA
CASSQSASGGAGETQYF
TGTGCCAGCAGCCAGTCGGCTAGCGGGGGGGCCGGGGAGACCCAGTACTTC
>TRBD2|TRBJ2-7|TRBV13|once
CASSLGRTSDIYEQYF
TGTGCCAGCAGCTTAGGCCGAACTAGCGACATCTACGAGCAGTACTTC
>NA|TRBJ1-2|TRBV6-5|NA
CASSYRGGRSNYGYTF
TGTGCCAGCAGTTACCGCGGGGGACGGAGTAACTATGGCTACACCTTC
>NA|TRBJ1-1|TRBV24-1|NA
CATTSLRDTEAFF
TGTGCCACCACCTCATTGAGGGACACTGAAGCTTTCTTT
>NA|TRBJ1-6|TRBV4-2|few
CASSQGAGFNNSPLHF
TGTGCCAGCAGCCAAGGGGCGGGTTTTAATAATTCACCCCTCCACTTT
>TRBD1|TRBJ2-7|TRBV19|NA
CASRGTGRSYEQYF
TGTGCCAGTAGGGGGACAGGCAGGTCCTACGAGCAGTACTTC
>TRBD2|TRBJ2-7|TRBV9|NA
CASSDSPGLAGGAYEQYF
TGTGCCAGCAGTGATAGCCCGGGACTAGCGGGGGGAGCCTACGAGCAGTACTTC
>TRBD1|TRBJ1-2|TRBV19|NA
CASSPRDRGSGYTF
TGTGCCAGTAGTCCCCGGGACAGGGGAAGTGGCTACACCTTC